A few counts support the clone carrying this TCR beta chain. Its antigen is as yet unknown. The lymph nodes were axillary draining lymph nodes from breast cancer patients. With 0 bases removed from V and 6 bases from J, the gap between germline ends came to 15 bases. The CDR3 loop spans 16 amino acids. In germline, CDR1 is LGHDT, CDR2 YNNKEL (reference sequence). The sample comes from a study of breast tumors, draining lymph nodes, adjacent tissues. Overall study findings and caveats: Luminal-like breast cancer showed significantly greater tumor-nontumor repertoire similarity than basal-like breast cancer did. Data fit most tumor T cells coming from lymph node, expanding in tumor. Tumors had less TCR diversity than lymph nodes, more than nontumor tissue.

TCRdb used MiXCR to reprocess the multiplex PCR reads, holding one entry per CDR3 protein. The sample holds about 150,000 distinct CDR3 sequences, more than 20% seen once. Input material: axillary lymph node tissue. This TCR came from a female donor with breast cancer. Some clones in this sample may be carry-over from other donors' samples. V usage is TRBV3-1 and J usage is TRBJ2-1; D gene uncertain. DNA for the CDR3: TGTGCCAGCAGCCAAGATAAGGCCCCGAAAGGCAATGAGCAGTTCTTC. It encodes CASSQDKAPKGNEQFF.